The clone carrying this T cell receptor beta chain was seen a handful of times. The entry originates in a study of naive and memory T cell subsets. The CDR3 runs to 13 residues. Germline values: CDR1 SQVTM, CDR2 ANQGSEA. V gave up 5 bases and J gave up 4 bases, with 14 bases separating them. The SP2 primer and nested alpha and beta constant region primers amplified ligated cDNA in four rounds. TCRdb itself ran the 5' RACE reads through MiXCR, one entry per CDR3 protein. The sample contains roughly 60,000 distinct CDR3 sequences, roughly 8.1% of which appear only once. TCR cDNA received a 3' ligated oligonucleotide that carried a UMI.

The source is a female donor in good health. The J gene is TRBJ2-5, the V gene TRBV29-1; tentatively, D is TRBD2 (6 bases). The CDR3 here is CSVSRVGGETQYF. The CDR3 DNA reads TGCAGCGTTAGCAGGGTCGGGGGAGAGACCCAGTACTTC.